This TCR beta chain derives from a study of T cells in Graves' hyperthyroidism and ophthalmopathy (dated by TCRdb to the late 2010s). About the investigation overall: Peripheral blood samples were taken at the time of initial diagnosis, prior to any treatment. Prospective prediction of ophthalmopathy was tested in an independent validation cohort of 18 to 20 hyperthyroidism patients and 17 patients who later progressed to ophthalmopathy. To identify distinguishing TCR V-J signatures, a discovery cohort of about 95 patients was used, comprising fewer than 45 with Graves' ophthalmopathy and around 60 with stable Graves' hyperthyroidism. After sampling, hyperthyroidism patients received methimazole starting at 30 mg daily, and ophthalmopathy patients received high-dose intravenous methylprednisolone. The paper reports TCR Vbeta CDR3 sequencing of approximately 140 peripheral blood samples: some 44 ophthalmopathy, about 75 hyperthyroidism and approximately 17 progressor patients. Thyroid tissue and blood T-cell repertoires from several Graves' hyperthyroidism patients were also compared in the study. For training and testing, the roughly 97 patients in the discovery cohort were randomly divided in a 7:3 ratio. Findings and caveats that apply to the study as a whole: Ophthalmopathy was separated from stable hyperthyroidism by a 13 V-J signature model, with approximately 90% sensitivity and about 81% specificity obtained in cross-validation and 80%/75% obtained in testing. Blood samples also contained most of the expanded thyroid clonotypes (frequency above 0.001), which suggests that blood repertoires may reflect thyroid immune responses. During validation, the model predicted progression to ophthalmopathy a median of approximately 7 months ahead of onset, with almost 71% sensitivity and less than 85% specificity. No statistical method was used to set the sample size in advance, and investigators knew the group allocation.

TCR beta CDR3 regions were amplified from RNA transcripts. The first round of RT-PCR for the TCR CDR3 was performed with the HTBI primer set and the Qiagen OneStep RT-PCR kit. Libraries were constructed in a second round of multiplex PCR, after which size selection and purification were carried out. Sequencing of the libraries was done on an Illumina HiSeq2000 using paired-end 100 bp reads. In the original analysis: SOAPnuke was used to process the raw data, removing reads that contained adapters or uncalled bases, had a mean Phred below 15, or lacked an exact match to the constant primer or identifier. COPE v1.2.5 was used to merge high-quality paired reads, and clonotypes were defined as unique nucleotide sequences. MiTCR v1.1 was used to align clonotypes to the IMGT TRBV, TRBD and TRBJ reference segments. Only V-J combinations with frequency above 0.0001, covering approximately 99% of repertoires, were analysed. The TCS score was defined as F50 (clonal expansion) divided by E x V (chaos), with BLOSUM62-based TCRdist calculated between CDR3 peptides within each V-J. Welch's t-statistics and random forest reduced around 520 V-J features to roughly 13, which were used in a naive Bayes classifier (R e1071). The Morisita-Horn index was used to measure how similar the thyroid and blood repertoires were. Starting from the raw public reads, TCRdb applied fastp trimming at Q25, assembled clones with MiXCR and retained in-frame beta chains. For every CDR3 protein sequence, its rows merge into one entry that carries the most common genes and DNA. These V and J calls derive from TCRdb rather than the authors' analysis. For this sample there are nearly 750,000 distinct CDR3 sequences; about a third appear just once. The ten largest make up around a third of the sample.

Cut back by 5 bases and 2 bases, the V and J ends lie 3 bases apart. Including the terminal cysteine and phenylalanine, the CDR3 comprises 11 residues. The DNA shown is the 33-base CDR3, in frame from base 1. CDR1 and CDR2, looked up from the germline V gene (reference sequence), are LNHDA and SQIVND. Graves' hyperthyroidism was defined as stable when no progression to ophthalmopathy occurred over 18 months of follow-up. Hyperthyroidism patients were newly diagnosed, had a disease duration of under 2 months, and were aged 18 to 65 years. Any patient with an uncontrolled infection, another autoimmune disease, pregnancy or lactation was excluded. Diagnoses were based on clinical symptoms, serum thyroxine and TRAb, thyroid ultrasound and orbital computed tomography. PBMCs were separated from 10 ml of fresh peripheral blood using Ficoll-Paque density gradient centrifugation. Total RNA was extracted with Trizol reagent, and quality was checked on an Agilent 2100 Bioanalyzer.

This clonotype has at least ten counts. Its antigen is not yet known. No base quality values were provided; no much bigger clone lies one nucleotide off. The sequenced sample consisted of blood. The TCR originated in a woman in her 40s with Graves' hyperthyroidism. The rearrangement combines TRBV19 with TRBJ1-1, with the D segment identity uncertain. The DNA reads as follows: TGTGCCAGTAGTGCCAACACTGAAGCTTTCTTT. Its translation is CASSANTEAFF.